The following is a T cell receptor (beta chain) sequence with its context. Its specificity is not known. Multiplex PCR with BIOMED2 TRB-A/B primer pools amplified TRB rearrangements. Using its own MiXCR run on the multiplex PCR reads, TCRdb lists one record per CDR3 protein. The sample records roughly 21,000 distinct CDR3 sequences, about 31% being singletons. The CDR3 is made up of 11 amino acids. CDR1 is DFQATT, CDR2 SNEGSKA, per germline (reference sequence). This sample was included in a study of T and B cells in COVID-19 patients. Study results and caveats: Active COVID-19 showed highly clonal TRB repertoires; recovery showed diversity and richness above healthy donors.

TRB was amplified from about 260-540 ng of blood genomic DNA. The gene calls are TRBV20-1 and TRBJ1-1, with D possibly matching TRBD1 (5 bases). This clonotype was sampled from a human donor who had recovered from COVID-19. The sequenced sample was blood. CDR3 sequence: CRGDLSSEAFF. The DNA for the CDR3 is TGCAGAGGGGACCTGAGCTCTGAAGCTTTCTTT.